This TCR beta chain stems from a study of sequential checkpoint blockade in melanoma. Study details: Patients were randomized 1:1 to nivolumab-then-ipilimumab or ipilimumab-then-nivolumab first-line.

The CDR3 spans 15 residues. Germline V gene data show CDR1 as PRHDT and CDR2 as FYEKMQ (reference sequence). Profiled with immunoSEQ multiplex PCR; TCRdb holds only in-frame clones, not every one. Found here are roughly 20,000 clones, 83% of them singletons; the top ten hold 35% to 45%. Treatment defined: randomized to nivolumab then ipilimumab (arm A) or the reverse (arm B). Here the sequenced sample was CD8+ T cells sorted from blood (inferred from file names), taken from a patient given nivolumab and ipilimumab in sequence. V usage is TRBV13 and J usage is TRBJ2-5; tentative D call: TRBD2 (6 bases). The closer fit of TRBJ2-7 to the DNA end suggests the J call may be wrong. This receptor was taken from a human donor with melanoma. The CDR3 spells CASSPRGASSGEQYF. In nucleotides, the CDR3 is TGTGCCAGCAGCCCGCGGGGAGCGAGTAGTGGCGAGCAGTACTTC.